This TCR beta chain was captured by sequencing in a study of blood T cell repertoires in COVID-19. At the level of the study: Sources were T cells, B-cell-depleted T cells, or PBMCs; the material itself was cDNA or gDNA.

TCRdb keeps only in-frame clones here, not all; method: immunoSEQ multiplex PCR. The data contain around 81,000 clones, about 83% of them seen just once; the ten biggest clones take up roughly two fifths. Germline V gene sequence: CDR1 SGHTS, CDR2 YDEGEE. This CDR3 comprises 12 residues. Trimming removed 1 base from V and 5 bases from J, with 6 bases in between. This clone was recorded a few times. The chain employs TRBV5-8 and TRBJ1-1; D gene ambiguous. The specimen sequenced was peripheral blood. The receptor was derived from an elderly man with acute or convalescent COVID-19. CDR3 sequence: CASSLIRTEAFF. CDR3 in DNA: TGTGCCAGCAGCTTGATCAGGACTGAAGCTTTCTTT.